Sequencing of this TCR beta chain was carried out in a study of T cell responses to AZD1222 COVID-19 vaccine (TCRdb year 2021). Background on the whole study: TCR sequencing covered roughly 230 trial participants: 207 given two doses of AZD1222 and some 25 given two doses of MenACWY control vaccine. Trial participants were enrolled by age into 18-55, 56-69 and 70-plus year subgroups, with around 150, 28 and 57 TCR-sequenced participants respectively.

The CDR3 regions of human TCRbeta chains were analyzed by immunosequencing. Per the source publication's procedure: TCRs in the repertoires were compared against a reference library of SARS-CoV-2-specific TCRs that had been generated with the MIRA antigen-specificity platform. Breadth was defined as the fraction of unique TCRs that were SARS-CoV-2-associated, and depth was defined as the fraction of total T cells that were SARS-CoV-2-associated. Using the MIRA data, every spike-specific TCR was mapped to the spike region that the TCR reacted to and assigned to either a CD4 or a CD8 class. Log10-transformed breadth and depth values were compared by one-way ANOVA with Sidak's multiple comparisons tests. TCRdb mirrors the immuneACCESS table, restricted to in-frame sequences. Some clones are absent from its copies; in checked studies, under half trace to an unresolved V gene, and the reason for the others is unknown. The V and J calls and clone size come from that table; D and trimming were worked out from the DNA. The sample data list about 120,000 clones, and just over 90% of these were observed just once. Together, the top ten hold about 5% of the sample.

Per the publication, the time point label means: about 28 days (+/-7) after the second vaccine dose. AZD1222 recipients whose second dose came at about 4 weeks and those whose second dose came at about 12 weeks were combined into one group, since spike-specific TCR depth and breadth did not differ between the two schedules. Vaccinee samples came from UK trials COV001 and COV002, including a single-blind randomized controlled phase 2/3 trial of AZD1222 (ChAdOx1 nCoV-19) in healthy adults. For TCRbeta chain sequencing, PBMC samples were collected from trial participants at day 0 and at day 28 after the second dose. Trimming takes 1 base from V and 5 bases from J, and the germline ends sit 11 bases apart. In the germline V gene, CDR1 corresponds to SGHTA and CDR2 to FQGNSA. The CDR3 holds 14 amino acids from the cysteine to the phenylalanine. The read is trimmed to its CDR3 DNA, 42 bases read in frame from base 1.

Results and caveats for the whole study, not just this receptor: Because no day 14 peak-response samples were available, repertoires were characterized only after the peak T cell response. Reportedly, close to half of the unique spike-specific TCRs recognized epitopes lying outside the regions that are mutated in the B.1.351 and B.1.1.7 variants. The 56-69-year group was small, and its depth increase did not reach significance, likely because of low power. Participants were mostly white British and included more females than males, and it was suggested by the authors that clonal diversity may have been underestimated. The vaccine-associated CD4 TCRs covered the entire spike protein, and the dominant responses fell in regions 160-218 and 743-854. Conclusions about previously exposed vaccinees are limited, since just a handful of AZD1222 recipients were seropositive for SARS-CoV-2 at baseline. Spike-specific TCR breadth and depth rose significantly after two AZD1222 doses compared with day 0 and with MenACWY recipients.

In regard to this clone: Its antigen has not been determined. The sample holds no much larger clone one base away, and base qualities are not on file.

The input for sequencing was peripheral blood, taken 28 days after the second AZD1222 dose. The TCR was taken from an adult who received the AZD1222 COVID-19 vaccine. The chain links TRBV7-2 with TRBJ2-5; TRBD2 is a weak D gene call, 6 bases matching. The CDR3 region reads CASSLVPGTETQYF. The DNA is as follows: TGTGCCAGCAGCTTAGTACCCGGGACTGAGACCCAGTACTTC.